This TCR beta chain was profiled in a study of T cells in Graves' hyperthyroidism and ophthalmopathy. In this sample, this clonotype turned up many times. The antigen remains unidentified. The CDR3 regions of TCR beta were amplified from RNA transcripts. RT-PCR in the first round (using the HTBI primer set) targeted the TCR CDR3. TCRdb analysed the multiplex PCR reads with MiXCR anew, one entry per CDR3 protein. The data show 350,000 to 400,000 distinct CDR3 sequences, 15% to 20% seen once. Study observations and caveats: Most thyroid clonotypes expanded above 0.001 were also detected in blood. Ophthalmopathy stood apart from stable hyperthyroidism in a 13 V-J model.

Germline-derived CDR1 and CDR2 are GTSNPN and SVGIG (reference sequence). Germline trimming cut 2 bases from V and 3 bases from J; bases unmatched to any gene: 12. This CDR3 contains 16 residues. Exclusion of patients followed from uncontrolled infection, other autoimmune disease, pregnancy or lactation. Every diagnosis used clinical symptoms, serum thyroxine and TRAb, thyroid ultrasound and orbital computed tomography. The chain is built from TRBV30 and TRBJ1-2; 7 bases agree with TRBD1. The receptor was isolated from a woman aged 18-29 years with Graves' hyperthyroidism. Material: blood. The CDR3 DNA follows: TGTGCCTGGAGTCTCCCTGGGGGACAGTCGGACTATGGCTACACCTTC. Protein: CAWSLPGGQSDYGYTF.